This T cell receptor beta chain was obtained from a study of early T cells in non-severe SARS-CoV-2 infection. Overall study context: Alpha and beta chains were unpaired, from unsorted whole-blood bulk RNA. Study-level findings and limits: Private and CD4 specificities were missed by VDJdb matching, skewed to anti-spike CD8.

This clonotype was detected ten times or more. The target antigen is unknown. The TCR library protocol attached unique molecular identifiers to the individual cDNA molecules. TCRdb re-called the 5' RACE reads with MiXCR, one entry per CDR3 protein. Among 36,000 or so distinct CDR3 sequences listed, roughly 4.2% were seen once. The receptor comes from an adult who was a healthcare worker with PCR-confirmed SARS-CoV-2 infection or an uninfected control (not recorded which). Sequencing was performed on whole blood.

DNA of the CDR3: TGTGCCAGCACAGACAGGATCGACACCGGGGAGCTGTTTTTT. This gives the protein CASTDRIDTGELFF. The rearrangement uses TRBV6-6 and TRBJ2-2; weak D call: TRBD1 (6 bases). This CDR3 has 14 amino acids. Per germline, CDR1 MNHNY and CDR2 SVGAGI (reference sequence). Trimming left V 7 bases short and J 3 bases short, with 12 bases between.